A single T cell receptor beta chain is shown here with its context. No antigen is known for it. These data originate in a study of T cell repertoires in cytomegalovirus infection. Turning to the study itself: Signatures in public TCR beta sequences pointed to both CMV infection and matching HLA type. Study results and caveats: CMV carriers with the relevant HLA were identified by cumulative public TCR beta family frequency.

Trimming left V 2 bases short and J 2 bases short, with 16 bases between. CDR1 is ENHRY, CDR2 SYGVKD, per germline. The CDR3 spans 17 residues. TCRdb reprocessed the reads via MiXCR and lists one record per CDR3 protein. The repertoire includes around 280,000 distinct CDR3 sequences, approximately 14% of them detected once, and roughly 9.7% sits in the top ten. The chain joins TRBV10-3 to TRBJ1-5; D might be TRBD1 (5 bases). Specimen: PBMCs. This sequence was found in a human donor in good health (CMV status not recorded). Some clones in this sample may be carry-over from other donors' samples. CDR3 nucleotide sequence: TGTGCCATCAGTGAGCGGGCAGGGAGTCGTGGCAATCAGCCCCAGCATTTT. It is translated as CAISERAGSRGNQPQHF.